A selection of T cell receptor beta chains follows, all from one sample in a study of regulatory T cells in long-lasting Graves disease. TCRdb re-analysed the multiplex PCR reads in MiXCR, keeping a single row per CDR3 protein. The table shows more than 300,000 distinct CDR3 sequences, with about 18% occurring only once. The sequences come from peripheral blood mononuclear cells (PBMCs), collected when the disease was refractory, from a patient treated with antithyroid drugs. These receptors all stem from a female donor with Graves disease. Each CDR3 is given with its conserved first and last residue. The D gene is left open where the match is weak. Clone size, where shown, is once, few, many, or a class for clones that have expanded.

j_call: TRBJ2-5; d_call: TRBD1; cdr3_length: 16; clone_size: .; v_call: TRBV9; cdr3_nt: TGTGCCAGCAGCGTGGGGACAGGCGATTTCCAAGAGACCCAGTACTTC; cdr3_aa: CASSVGTGDFQETQYF
j_call: TRBJ1-1; d_call: TRBD1; cdr3_length: 12; clone_size: few; v_call: TRBV7-2; cdr3_nt: TGTGCCAGCGAGACAGGGAGCACTGAAGCTTTCTTT; cdr3_aa: CASETGSTEAFF
j_call: TRBJ2-7; d_call: TRBD1; cdr3_length: 17; clone_size: many; v_call: TRBV28; cdr3_nt: TGTGCCAGCAGCCCGGGGGGTATGGGACAGGGGGCCTACGAGCAGTACTTC; cdr3_aa: CASSPGGMGQGAYEQYF
j_call: TRBJ2-7; d_call: TRBD2; cdr3_length: 15; clone_size: few; v_call: TRBV7-2; cdr3_nt: TGTGCCAGCATCCCACGGGGGGGGAGAAGCTACGAGCAGTACTTC; cdr3_aa: CASIPRGGRSYEQYF
j_call: TRBJ2-1; d_call: .; cdr3_length: 14; clone_size: few; v_call: TRBV28; cdr3_nt: TGTGCCAGCAGCAGGTATTCGTCAGGGGATGAGCAGTTCTTC; cdr3_aa: CASSRYSSGDEQFF
j_call: TRBJ2-5; d_call: .; cdr3_length: 16; clone_size: many; v_call: TRBV2; cdr3_nt: TGTGCCAGCAGTGAACGGATGCGGGGAGGCGGAGAGACCCAGTACTTC; cdr3_aa: CASSERMRGGGETQYF
j_call: TRBJ2-2; d_call: .; cdr3_length: 13; clone_size: few; v_call: TRBV20-1; cdr3_nt: TGCAGTGCTAGAGGACCAAACACCGGGGAGCTGTTTTTT; cdr3_aa: CSARGPNTGELFF
j_call: TRBJ2-5; d_call: .; cdr3_length: 12; clone_size: many; v_call: TRBV9; cdr3_nt: TGTGCCAGCAGCGCCAGTGGAGAGACCCAGTACTTC; cdr3_aa: CASSASGETQYF
j_call: TRBJ1-2; d_call: .; cdr3_length: 12; clone_size: .; v_call: TRBV7-2; cdr3_nt: TGTGCCAGCAGCTCACAGGGCTGGGGCTACACCTTC; cdr3_aa: CASSSQGWGYTF
j_call: TRBJ2-7; d_call: .; cdr3_length: 14; clone_size: many; v_call: TRBV28; cdr3_nt: TGTGCCAGCAGTTACGACCCGAGCTCCTACGAGCAGTACTTC; cdr3_aa: CASSYDPSSYEQYF
j_call: TRBJ1-2; d_call: TRBD1; cdr3_length: 16; clone_size: .; v_call: TRBV6-2/TRBV6-3; cdr3_nt: TGTGCCAGCAGTTACGACAGGGGGCGAGCTAACTATGGCTACACCTTC; cdr3_aa: CASSYDRGRANYGYTF
j_call: TRBJ1-1; d_call: .; cdr3_length: 13; clone_size: .; v_call: TRBV3-1; cdr3_nt: TGTACCAGCAGCCAAGGAAGGGGCACTGAAGCTTTCTTT; cdr3_aa: CTSSQGRGTEAFF
j_call: TRBJ2-3; d_call: TRBD2; cdr3_length: 15; clone_size: .; v_call: TRBV5-1; cdr3_nt: TGCGCCAGCAGCGCACGAGTGACTAGCGGGGATACGCAGTATTTT; cdr3_aa: CASSARVTSGDTQYF
j_call: TRBJ2-5; d_call: .; cdr3_length: 12; clone_size: many; v_call: TRBV12-3/TRBV12-4; cdr3_nt: TGTGCCAGCGGGGCTAGACAAGAGACCCAGTACTTC; cdr3_aa: CASGARQETQYF
j_call: TRBJ1-1; d_call: TRBD1; cdr3_length: 21; clone_size: few; v_call: TRBV13; cdr3_nt: TGTGCCAGCAGCTCACCCCCGAGGGGGCAAGCGTACCCGCGTCGGAACACTGAAGCTTTCTTT; cdr3_aa: CASSSPPRGQAYPRRNTEAFF
j_call: TRBJ2-7; d_call: .; cdr3_length: 13; clone_size: many; v_call: TRBV12-3/TRBV12-4; cdr3_nt: TGTGCCAGCAGTTGGGGGGTCGCCTACGAGCAGTACTTC; cdr3_aa: CASSWGVAYEQYF
j_call: TRBJ1-5; d_call: .; cdr3_length: 14; clone_size: many; v_call: TRBV2; cdr3_nt: TGTGCCAGCAGCCGGACGGAGAGCAATCAGCCCCAGCATTTT; cdr3_aa: CASSRTESNQPQHF
j_call: TRBJ2-7; d_call: .; cdr3_length: 15; clone_size: large; v_call: TRBV28; cdr3_nt: TGTGCCAGCAGTTTAATGGGGGGAGCAGTAAACGAGCAGTACTTC; cdr3_aa: CASSLMGGAVNEQYF
j_call: TRBJ1-1; d_call: .; cdr3_length: 15; clone_size: .; v_call: TRBV5-6; cdr3_nt: TGTGCCAGCAGCTTGTATAGCTGGGGGGACACTGAAGCTTTCTTT; cdr3_aa: CASSLYSWGDTEAFF
j_call: TRBJ2-7; d_call: TRBD1; cdr3_length: 14; clone_size: .; v_call: TRBV5-1; cdr3_nt: TGCGCCAGCAGCTTACAGGGGGTATCCTACGAGCAGTACTTC; cdr3_aa: CASSLQGVSYEQYF
j_call: TRBJ2-3; d_call: .; cdr3_length: 13; clone_size: .; v_call: TRBV28; cdr3_nt: TGTGCCAGCATGGGTAGGACGGCAGATACGCAGTATTTT; cdr3_aa: CASMGRTADTQYF
j_call: TRBJ2-2; d_call: TRBD2; cdr3_length: 16; clone_size: .; v_call: TRBV7-9; cdr3_nt: TGTGCCAGCACCCCGGTTAGCGGGCAGTTCTCGGGGGAGCTGTTTTTT; cdr3_aa: CASTPVSGQFSGELFF
j_call: TRBJ1-1; d_call: .; cdr3_length: 13; clone_size: .; v_call: TRBV4-1; cdr3_nt: TGCGCCAGCAGCCTACCGACCGGTGGCCGGGCTTTCTTT; cdr3_aa: CASSLPTGGRAFF
j_call: TRBJ1-1; d_call: .; cdr3_length: 12; clone_size: few; v_call: TRBV19; cdr3_nt: TGTGCCAGTAGTTGGGAGGCCACTGAAGCTTTCTTT; cdr3_aa: CASSWEATEAFF
j_call: TRBJ1-2; d_call: .; cdr3_length: 15; clone_size: .; v_call: TRBV11-2; cdr3_nt: TGTGCCAGCAGCCTCCCCTCTCGACGGGACTATGGCTACACCTTC; cdr3_aa: CASSLPSRRDYGYTF
j_call: TRBJ2-2; d_call: TRBD1; cdr3_length: 15; clone_size: many; v_call: TRBV28; cdr3_nt: TGTGCCAGCAGGAATGGGGACAGAGCCACCGGGGAGCTGTTTTTT; cdr3_aa: CASRNGDRATGELFF